Included here is one T cell receptor (beta chain) sequence, with context. This specimen belongs to a study of T cells in tuberculosis. Study-wide background: The T cells targeted glucose monomycolate, a mycobacterial lipid, via CD1B.

The method was immunoSEQ multiplex PCR; TCRdb's version includes in-frame clones alone and lacks a portion of them. The repertoire consists of about 59,000 clones, with approximately 81% occurring once and the leading ten covering 9.5% to 15%. Cells were sorted from thawed PBMC rested overnight and stained with GMM-loaded CD1B tetramer, viability dye and anti-CD3. The CD1B tetramers carried C32 glucose monomycolate purified from Rhodococcus equi. Germline CDR1 reads SGHNT; CDR2 reads YENEEA. The CDR3 has 13 residues. V was clipped by 5 bases and J by 7 bases; unmatched bases: 8. This TCR was sampled from an adult woman with latent tuberculosis. The rearrangement joins TRBV11-3 to TRBJ2-7, with 7 bases lining up with TRBD1. The sample consisted of CD1b-GMM tetramer-negative cells sorted from PBMCs. CDR3 DNA sequence: TGTGCCAGCAGCACCGAGACAGGGTTGGAGCAGTACTTC. The encoded protein is CASSTETGLEQYF.